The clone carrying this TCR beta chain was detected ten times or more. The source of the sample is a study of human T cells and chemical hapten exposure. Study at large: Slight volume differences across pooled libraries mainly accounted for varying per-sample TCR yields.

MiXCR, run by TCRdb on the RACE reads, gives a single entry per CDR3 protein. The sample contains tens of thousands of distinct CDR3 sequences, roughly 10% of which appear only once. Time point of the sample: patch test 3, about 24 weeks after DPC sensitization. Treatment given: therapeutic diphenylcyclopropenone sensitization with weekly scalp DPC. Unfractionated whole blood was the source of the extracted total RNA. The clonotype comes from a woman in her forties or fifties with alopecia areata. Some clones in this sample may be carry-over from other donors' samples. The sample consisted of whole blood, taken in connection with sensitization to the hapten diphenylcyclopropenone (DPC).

CDR3 nucleotide sequence: TGTGCCATCAGTTCAGGGAATAGCAATCAGCCCCAGCATTTT. This translates into CAISSGNSNQPQHF. This sequence joins TRBV10-3 and TRBJ1-5; tentatively, D is TRBD1 (5 bases). CDR1 and CDR2 (germline): ENHRY, SYGVKD. This CDR3 has 14 amino acids. V was trimmed by 5 bases and J by 0 bases, leaving 8 bases between them.